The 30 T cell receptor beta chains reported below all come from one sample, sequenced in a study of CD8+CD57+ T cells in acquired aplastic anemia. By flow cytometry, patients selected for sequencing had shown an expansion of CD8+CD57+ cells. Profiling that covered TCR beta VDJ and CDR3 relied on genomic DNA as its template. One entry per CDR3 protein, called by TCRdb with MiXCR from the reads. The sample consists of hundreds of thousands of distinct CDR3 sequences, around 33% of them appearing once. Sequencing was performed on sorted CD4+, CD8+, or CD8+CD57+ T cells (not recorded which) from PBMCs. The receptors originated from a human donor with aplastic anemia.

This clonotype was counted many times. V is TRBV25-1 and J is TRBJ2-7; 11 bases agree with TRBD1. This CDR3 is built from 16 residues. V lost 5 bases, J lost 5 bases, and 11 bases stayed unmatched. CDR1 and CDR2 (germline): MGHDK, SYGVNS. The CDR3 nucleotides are TGTGCCAGCAGTTTAGCTGGGACAGGGGGTATGAACGAGCAGTACTTC. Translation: CASSLAGTGGMNEQYF.

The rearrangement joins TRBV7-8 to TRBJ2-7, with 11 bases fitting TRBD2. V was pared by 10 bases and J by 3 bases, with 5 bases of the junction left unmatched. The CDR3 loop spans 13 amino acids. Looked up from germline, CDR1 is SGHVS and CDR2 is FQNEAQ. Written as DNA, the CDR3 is TGTGCCACCCGGACTAGCGGGCTCTACGAGCAGTACTTC. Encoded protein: CATRTSGLYEQYF. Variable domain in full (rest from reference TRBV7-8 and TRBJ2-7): GAGVSQSPRYKVAKRGQDVALRCDPISGHVSLFWYQQALGQGPEFLTYFQNEAQLDKSGLPSDRFFAERPEGSVSTLKIQRTQQEDSAVYLCATRTSGLYEQYFGPGTRLTVT.

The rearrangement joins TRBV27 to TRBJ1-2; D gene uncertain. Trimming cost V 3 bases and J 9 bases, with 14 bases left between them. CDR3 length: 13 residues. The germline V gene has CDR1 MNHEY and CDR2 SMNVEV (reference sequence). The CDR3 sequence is CASSFRGRPSYTF. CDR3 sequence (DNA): TGTGCCAGCAGTTTTCGGGGTAGGCCAAGCTACACCTTC.

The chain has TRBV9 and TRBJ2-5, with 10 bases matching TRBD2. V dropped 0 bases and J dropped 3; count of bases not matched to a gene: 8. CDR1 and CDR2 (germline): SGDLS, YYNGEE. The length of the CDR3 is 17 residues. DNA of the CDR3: TGTGCCAGCAGCGTAGAATTGTCCCTAGCGGGGGAAGAGACCCAGTACTTC. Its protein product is CASSVELSLAGEETQYF.

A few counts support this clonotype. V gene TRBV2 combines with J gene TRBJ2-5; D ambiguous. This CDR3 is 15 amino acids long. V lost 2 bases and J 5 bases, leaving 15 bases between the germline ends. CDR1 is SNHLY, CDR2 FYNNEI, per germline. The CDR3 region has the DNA TGTGCCAGCAGTGAATTGGCCTTGGGCGTTGAGACCCAGTACTTC. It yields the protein CASSELALGVETQYF.

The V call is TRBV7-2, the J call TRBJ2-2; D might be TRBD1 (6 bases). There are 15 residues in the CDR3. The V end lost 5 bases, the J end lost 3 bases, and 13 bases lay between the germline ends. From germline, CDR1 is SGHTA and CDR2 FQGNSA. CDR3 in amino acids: CASSQFNRDTGELFF. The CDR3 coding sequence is TGTGCCAGCAGCCAGTTCAACAGGGACACCGGGGAGCTGTTTTTT.

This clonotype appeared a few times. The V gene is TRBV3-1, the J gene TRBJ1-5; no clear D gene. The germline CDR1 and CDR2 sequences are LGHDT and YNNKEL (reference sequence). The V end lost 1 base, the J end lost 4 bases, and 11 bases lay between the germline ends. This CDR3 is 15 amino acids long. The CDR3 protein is CASSQGLPGNQPQHF. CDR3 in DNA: TGTGCCAGCAGCCAAGGGCTGCCAGGAAATCAGCCCCAGCATTTT.

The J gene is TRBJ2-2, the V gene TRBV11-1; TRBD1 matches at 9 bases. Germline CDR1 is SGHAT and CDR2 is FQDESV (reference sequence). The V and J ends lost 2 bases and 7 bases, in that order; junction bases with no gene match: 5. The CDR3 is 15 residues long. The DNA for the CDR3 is TGTGCCAGCAGCTTAAATCCGGGACAGGGCGGGGAGCTGTTTTTT. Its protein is CASSLNPGQGGELFF.

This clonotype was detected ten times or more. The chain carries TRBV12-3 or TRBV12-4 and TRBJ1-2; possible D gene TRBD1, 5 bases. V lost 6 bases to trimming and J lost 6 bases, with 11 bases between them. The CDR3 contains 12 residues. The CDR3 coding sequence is TGTGCCAGCAGACGGGGCGCCAATGGCTACACCTTC. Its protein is CASRRGANGYTF.

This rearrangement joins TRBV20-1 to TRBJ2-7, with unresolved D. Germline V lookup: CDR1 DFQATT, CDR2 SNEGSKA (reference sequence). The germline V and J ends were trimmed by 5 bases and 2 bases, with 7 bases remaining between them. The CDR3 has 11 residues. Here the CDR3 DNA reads TGCAGTGCTCAAGGACCCTACGAGCAGTACTTC. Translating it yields CSAQGPYEQYF.

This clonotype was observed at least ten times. The DNA for the CDR3 is TGTGCCACCAGCGCCCGCGGGGGCAGTGAAAAACTGTTTTTT. Translating gives CATSARGGSEKLFF. The V call is TRBV15, the J call TRBJ1-4; D perhaps matches TRBD1 (6 bases). CDR3 length: 14 amino acids. Germline CDR1 and CDR2: LNHNV and YYDKDF (reference sequence). V lost 5 bases to trimming and J lost 7 bases, with 14 bases between them.

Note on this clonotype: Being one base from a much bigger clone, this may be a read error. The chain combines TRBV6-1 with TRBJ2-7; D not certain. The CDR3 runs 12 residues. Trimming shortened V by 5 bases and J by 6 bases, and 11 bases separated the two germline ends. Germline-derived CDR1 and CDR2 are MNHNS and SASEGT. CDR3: CASSPPPFEQYF. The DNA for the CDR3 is TGTGCCAGCAGTCCCCCCCCATTCGAGCAGTACTTC.

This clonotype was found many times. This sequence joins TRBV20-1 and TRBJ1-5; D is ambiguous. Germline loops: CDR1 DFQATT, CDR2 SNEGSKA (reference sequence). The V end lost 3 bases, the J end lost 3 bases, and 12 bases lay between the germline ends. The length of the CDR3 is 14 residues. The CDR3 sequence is CSARELIPNQPQHF. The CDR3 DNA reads TGCAGTGCTAGGGAACTAATCCCCAATCAGCCCCAGCATTTT.

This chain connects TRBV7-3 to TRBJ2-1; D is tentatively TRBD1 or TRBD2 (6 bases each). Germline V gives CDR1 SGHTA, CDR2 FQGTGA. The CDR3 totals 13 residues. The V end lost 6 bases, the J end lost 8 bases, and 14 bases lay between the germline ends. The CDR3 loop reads CASSPGGRDEQFF. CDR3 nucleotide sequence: TGTGCCAGCAGTCCCGGGGGCCGGGATGAGCAGTTCTTC. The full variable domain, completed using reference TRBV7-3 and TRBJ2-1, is GAGVSQTPSNKVTEKGKYVELRCDPISGHTALYWYRQSLGQGPEFLIYFQGTGAADDSGLPNDRFFAVRPEGSVSTLKIQRTERGDSAVYLCASSPGGRDEQFFGPGTRLTVL.

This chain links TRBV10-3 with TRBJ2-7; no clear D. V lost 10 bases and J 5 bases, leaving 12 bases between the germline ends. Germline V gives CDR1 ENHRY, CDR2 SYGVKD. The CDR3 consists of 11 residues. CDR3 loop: CASMIKNEQYF. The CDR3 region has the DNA TGTGCCAGCATGATTAAGAACGAGCAGTACTTC.

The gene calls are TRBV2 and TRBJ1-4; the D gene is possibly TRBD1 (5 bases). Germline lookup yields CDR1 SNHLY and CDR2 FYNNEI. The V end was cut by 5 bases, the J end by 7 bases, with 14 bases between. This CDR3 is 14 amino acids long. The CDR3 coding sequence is TGTGCCAGCAGTCTCCTGGGACGTGGTGAAAAACTGTTTTTT. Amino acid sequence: CASSLLGRGEKLFF.

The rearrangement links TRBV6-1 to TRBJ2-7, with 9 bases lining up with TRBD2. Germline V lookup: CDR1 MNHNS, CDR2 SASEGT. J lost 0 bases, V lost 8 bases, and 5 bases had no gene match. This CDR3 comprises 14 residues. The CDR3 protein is CASGEAGGSYEQYF. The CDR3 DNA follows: TGTGCCAGCGGGGAAGCGGGAGGCTCCTACGAGCAGTACTTC.

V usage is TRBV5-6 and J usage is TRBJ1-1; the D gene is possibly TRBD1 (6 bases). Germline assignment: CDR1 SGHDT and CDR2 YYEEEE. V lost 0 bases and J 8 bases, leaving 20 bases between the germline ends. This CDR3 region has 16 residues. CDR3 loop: CASSLEQGGRWAEAFF. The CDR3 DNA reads TGTGCCAGCAGCTTGGAACAGGGAGGGAGATGGGCCGAAGCTTTCTTT. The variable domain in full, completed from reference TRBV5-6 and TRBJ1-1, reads DAGVTQSPTHLIKTRGQQVTLRCSPKSGHDTVSWYQQALGQGPQFIFQYYEEEERQRGNFPDRFSGHQFPNYSSELNVNALLLGDSALYLCASSLEQGGRWAEAFFGQGTRLTVV.

The CDR3: CSVAGPYSNQPQHF. As DNA, the CDR3 is TGCAGTGTCGCCGGACCGTATAGCAATCAGCCCCAGCATTTT. V and J are TRBV20-1 and TRBJ1-5; D is unclear. Germline V CDR1 and CDR2: DFQATT, SNEGSKA (reference sequence). The CDR3 is 14 residues long. The V and J ends lost 7 bases and 0 bases respectively, with 13 bases between them.

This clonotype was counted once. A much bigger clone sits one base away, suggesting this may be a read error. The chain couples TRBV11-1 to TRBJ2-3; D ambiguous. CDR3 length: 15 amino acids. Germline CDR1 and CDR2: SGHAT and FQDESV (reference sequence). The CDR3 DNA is TGTGCCGGCAGCTTGTTGGGGATTAGCACAGATACGCAGTATTTT. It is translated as CAGSLLGISTDTQYF.

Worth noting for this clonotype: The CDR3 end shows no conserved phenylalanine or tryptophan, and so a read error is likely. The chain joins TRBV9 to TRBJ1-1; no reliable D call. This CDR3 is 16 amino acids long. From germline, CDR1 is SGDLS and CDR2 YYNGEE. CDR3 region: CASSVGQQPSNTEAFL. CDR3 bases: TGTGCCAGCAGTGTAGGTCAACAGCCTTCGAACACTGAAGCTTTCCTT.

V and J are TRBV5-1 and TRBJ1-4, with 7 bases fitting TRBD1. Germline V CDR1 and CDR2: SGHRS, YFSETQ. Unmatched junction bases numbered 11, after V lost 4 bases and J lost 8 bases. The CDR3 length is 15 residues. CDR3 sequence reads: CASSVPQGLDEKLFF. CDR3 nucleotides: TGCGCCAGCAGCGTACCACAGGGGTTGGACGAAAAACTGTTTTTT.

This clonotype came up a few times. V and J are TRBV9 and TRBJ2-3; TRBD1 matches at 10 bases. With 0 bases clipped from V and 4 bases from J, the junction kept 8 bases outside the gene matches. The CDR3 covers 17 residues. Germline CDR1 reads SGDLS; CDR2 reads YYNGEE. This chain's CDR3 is CASSVVGTGASPDTQYF. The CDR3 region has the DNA TGTGCCAGCAGCGTAGTAGGGACAGGGGCTTCCCCAGATACGCAGTATTTT.

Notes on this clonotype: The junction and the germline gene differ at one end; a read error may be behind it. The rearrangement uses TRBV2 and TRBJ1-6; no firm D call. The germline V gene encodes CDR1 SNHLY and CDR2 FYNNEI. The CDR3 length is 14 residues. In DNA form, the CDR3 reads TGTGCCAGCAGTGAACTTCCCTATAGTTCACCCCTCCACTTT. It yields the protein CASSELPYSSPLHF.

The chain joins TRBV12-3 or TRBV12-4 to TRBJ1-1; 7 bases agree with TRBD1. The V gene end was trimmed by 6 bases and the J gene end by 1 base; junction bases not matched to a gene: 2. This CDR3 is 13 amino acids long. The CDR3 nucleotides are TGTGCCAGCAGGGGGACAGAGAACACTGAAGCTTTCTTT. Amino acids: CASRGTENTEAFF.

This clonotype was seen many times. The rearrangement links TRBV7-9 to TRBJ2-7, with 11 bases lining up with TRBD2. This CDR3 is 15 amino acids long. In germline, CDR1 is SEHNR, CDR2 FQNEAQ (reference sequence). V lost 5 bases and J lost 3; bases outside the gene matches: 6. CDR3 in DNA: TGTGCCAGCAGCCTAATAGCGGGAGGGCTCTACGAGCAGTACTTC. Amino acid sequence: CASSLIAGGLYEQYF.

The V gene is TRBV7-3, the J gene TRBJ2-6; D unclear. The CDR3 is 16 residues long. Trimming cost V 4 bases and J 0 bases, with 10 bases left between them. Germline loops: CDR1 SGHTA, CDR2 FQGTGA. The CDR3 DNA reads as TGTGCCAGCAGCTCCACGGTGTACTCTGGGGCCAACGTCCTGACTTTC. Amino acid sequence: CASSSTVYSGANVLTF.

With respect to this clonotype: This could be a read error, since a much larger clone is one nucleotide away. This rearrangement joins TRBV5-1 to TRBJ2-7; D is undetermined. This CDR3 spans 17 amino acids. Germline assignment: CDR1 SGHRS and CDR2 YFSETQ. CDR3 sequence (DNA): TGCGCCAGCAGCTTGGCCTCTGGGCATGCGAGCTCCTACGAGCGGTACTTC. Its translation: CASSLASGHASSYERYF.

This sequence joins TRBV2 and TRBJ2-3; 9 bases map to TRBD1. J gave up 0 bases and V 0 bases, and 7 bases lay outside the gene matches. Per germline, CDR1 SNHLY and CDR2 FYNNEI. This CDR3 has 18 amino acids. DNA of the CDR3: TGTGCCAGCAGTGAAGCGTACGACAGGGGGGCAAGCACAGATACGCAGTATTTT. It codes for CASSEAYDRGASTDTQYF.

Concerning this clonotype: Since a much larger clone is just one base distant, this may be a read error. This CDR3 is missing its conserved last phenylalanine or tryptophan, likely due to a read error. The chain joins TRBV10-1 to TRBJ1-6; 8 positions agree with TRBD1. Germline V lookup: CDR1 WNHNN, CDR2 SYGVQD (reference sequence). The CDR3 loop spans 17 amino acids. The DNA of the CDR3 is TGTGCCAGCAGCCAAGGGGCAGGGGGCTTCTATAATTCACCCCTCCACCTT. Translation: CASSQGAGGFYNSPLHL.